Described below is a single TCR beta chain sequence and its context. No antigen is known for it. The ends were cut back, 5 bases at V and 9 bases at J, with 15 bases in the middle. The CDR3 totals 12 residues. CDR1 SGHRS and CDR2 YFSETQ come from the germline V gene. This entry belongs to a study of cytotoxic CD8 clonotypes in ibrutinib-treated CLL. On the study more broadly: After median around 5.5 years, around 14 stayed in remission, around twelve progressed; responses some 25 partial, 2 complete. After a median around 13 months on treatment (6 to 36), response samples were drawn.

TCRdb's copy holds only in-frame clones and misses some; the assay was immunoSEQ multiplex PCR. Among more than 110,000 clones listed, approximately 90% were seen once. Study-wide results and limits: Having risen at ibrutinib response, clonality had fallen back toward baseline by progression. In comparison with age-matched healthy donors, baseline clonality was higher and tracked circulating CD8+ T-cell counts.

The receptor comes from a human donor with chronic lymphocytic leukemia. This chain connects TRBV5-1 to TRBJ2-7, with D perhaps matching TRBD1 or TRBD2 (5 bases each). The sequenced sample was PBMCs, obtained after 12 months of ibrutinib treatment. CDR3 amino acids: CASRGDGTGQYF. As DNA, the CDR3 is TGCGCCAGCAGGGGGGACGGGACCGGGCAGTACTTC.